These T cell receptor beta chains were read from a single sample in a study of shared clonotypes between healthy human individuals. Here immunoSEQ multiplex PCR was the method, and the copy in TCRdb shows in-frame clones only, minus some. The sample gives millions of clones, about 95% of which show up once; roughly 1% is in the top ten. Sequenced material: naive CD8+ T cells sorted from blood. The receptors shown here come from a young man in good health. CDR3s include the opening cysteine and the closing phenylalanine or tryptophan. Fields, in order: clone size, V gene, J gene, D gene, CDR3 DNA, CDR3 protein. D genes are given only for firm matches. Some rows mark clone size as missing; the rest say once, few, many or name a class of expanded clone.

>-|TRBV4-3|TRBJ1-6|-
TGCGCCAGCAGCCCCGTCGGGGCCTATAATTCACCCCTCCACTTT
CASSPVGAYNSPLHF
>-|TRBV6-5|TRBJ2-3|-
TGTGCCAGCCCGGGCGTTCTCAGCACAGATACGCAGTATTTT
CASPGVLSTDTQYF
>-|TRBV30|TRBJ2-7|-
TGTGCCTGGGGTAACAGGGTATCCTACGAGCAGTACTTC
CAWGNRVSYEQYF
>-|TRBV13|TRBJ2-7|TRBD2
TGTGCCAGCAGCACGTTGGGACTAGCGGGGGTATACGAGCAGTACTTC
CASSTLGLAGVYEQYF
>-|TRBV30|TRBJ1-4|-
TGTGCCTGGAGTCCGGACGGGGGCGGTGAAAAACTGTTTTTT
CAWSPDGGGEKLFF
>-|TRBV29-1|TRBJ1-4|-
TGCAGCGTTTCGACTGTCACAAATGAAAAACTGTTTTTT
CSVSTVTNEKLFF
>-|TRBV18|TRBJ2-3|-
TGTGCCAGCTCACCAGTAACGGGAGAAAGCACAAATACGCAGTATTTT
CASSPVTGESTNTQYF
>-|TRBV5-1|TRBJ2-3|-
TGCGCCAGCAGTCCCCAGGGGGGAGAGAATACGCAGTATTTT
CASSPQGGENTQYF
>-|TRBV2|TRBJ1-6|-
TGTGCCAGCAGTGACTTCCAGTATAATTCACCCCTCCACTTT
CASSDFQYNSPLHF
>once|TRBV5-1|TRBJ2-1|-
TGCGCCAGCAGCCCGGGACCCCTCGGGCGGAATGAGCAGTTCTTC
CASSPGPLGRNEQFF
>-|TRBV6-5|TRBJ2-2|TRBD2
TGTGCCAGCAGTTTCGGACTAGCGGCGAACACCGGGGAGCTGTTTTTT
CASSFGLAANTGELFF
>-|TRBV27|TRBJ2-7|TRBD2
TGTGCCAGCAGTCCTAGCGGGAAGAGCTCCTACGAGCAGTACTTC
CASSPSGKSSYEQYF
>-|TRBV30|TRBJ2-1|-
TGTGCCTGGAGTTCATTAGGAATAGGGCAGTTCTTC
CAWSSLGIGQFF
>-|TRBV27|TRBJ1-2|-
TGTGCCAGCAGTTTAACACGGTACTATGGCTACACCTTC
CASSLTRYYGYTF
>-|TRBV6-4|TRBJ1-4|-
TGTGCCAGCAGTGGGCAGGGGAACGAAAAACTGTTTTTT
CASSGQGNEKLFF
>once|TRBV4-3|TRBJ1-2|-
TGCGCCAGCAGCATGTACGGCACCTCTAACTATGGCTACACCTTC
CASSMYGTSNYGYTF
>-|TRBV9|TRBJ1-2|-
TGTGCCAGCAGCGTAGTTCCGGAAGGCTATGGCTACACCTTC
CASSVVPEGYGYTF
>-|TRBV6-1|TRBJ1-1|-
TGTGCCAGCAGTGAAGTCATCCGAATGAACACTGAAGCTTTCTTT
CASSEVIRMNTEAFF
>-|TRBV14|TRBJ2-7|-
TGTGCCAGCAGCCCTCTAGGGAGCTACGAGCAGTACTTC
CASSPLGSYEQYF
>-|TRBV2|TRBJ2-3|TRBD2
TGTGCCAGCAGTCCCCTTGTGCGGGAGGGCCTCGCAGATACGCAGTATTTT
CASSPLVREGLADTQYF